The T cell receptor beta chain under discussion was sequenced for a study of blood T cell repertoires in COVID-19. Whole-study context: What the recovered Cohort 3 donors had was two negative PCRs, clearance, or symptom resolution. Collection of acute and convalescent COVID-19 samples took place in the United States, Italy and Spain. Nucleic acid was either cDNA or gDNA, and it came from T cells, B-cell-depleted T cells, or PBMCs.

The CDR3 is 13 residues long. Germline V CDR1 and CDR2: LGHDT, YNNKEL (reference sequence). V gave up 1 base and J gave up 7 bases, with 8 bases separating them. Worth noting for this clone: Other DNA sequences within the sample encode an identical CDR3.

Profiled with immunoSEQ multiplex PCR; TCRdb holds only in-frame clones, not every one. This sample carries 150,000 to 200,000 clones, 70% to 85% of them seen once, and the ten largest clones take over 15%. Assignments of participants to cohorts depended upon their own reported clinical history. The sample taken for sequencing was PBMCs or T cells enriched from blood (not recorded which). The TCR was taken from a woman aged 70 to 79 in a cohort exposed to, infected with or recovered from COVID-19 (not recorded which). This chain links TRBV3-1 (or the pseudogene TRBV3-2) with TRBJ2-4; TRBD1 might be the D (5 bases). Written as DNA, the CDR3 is TGTGCCAGCAGCCAAGTGGCAGGGAACATTCAGTACTTC. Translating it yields CASSQVAGNIQYF.